Listed below are T cell receptor beta chains from one sample, sequenced in a study of OX40 agonist ivuxolimab in advanced cancers. Sequencing used immunoSEQ multiplex PCR; TCRdb keeps in-frame clones, though not all of them. The repertoire consists of roughly 80,000 clones, with 80% to 90% occurring once and the leading ten covering approximately 2%. This material consisted of CD4+ or CD8+ T cells sorted from blood, taken in a trial of the OX40 agonist ivuxolimab. The origin of the receptors is an adult with an advanced solid tumor such as melanoma, head and neck, liver or kidney cancer. CDR3s include the opening cysteine and the closing phenylalanine or tryptophan. D genes are given only for firm matches. Only part of the rows carry a size: once, few, many, or a class if the clone is expanded.

D	size	V	J	CDR3	DNA
NA	NA	TRBV7-9	TRBJ2-5	CASGKLETQYF	TGTGCCAGCGGGAAATTAGAGACCCAGTACTTC
TRBD1	NA	TRBV10-3	TRBJ2-7	CAIKGQGVDEQYF	TGTGCCATCAAAGGACAGGGGGTCGACGAGCAGTACTTC
NA	NA	TRBV19	TRBJ2-3	CASSLVGRGADTQYF	TGTGCCAGTAGTTTGGTGGGCAGGGGAGCAGATACGCAGTATTTT
NA	NA	TRBV7-9	TRBJ2-5	CASSLDGPSSETQYF	TGTGCCAGCAGCTTAGACGGGCCTAGCTCAGAGACCCAGTACTTC
NA	NA	TRBV28	TRBJ1-2	CASRRDGEGYGYTF	TGTGCCAGCAGGCGGGACGGGGAGGGTTATGGCTACACCTTC
NA	few	TRBV2	TRBJ1-1	CASSVNRGNTEAFF	TGTGCCAGCAGTGTAAACCGGGGCAACACTGAAGCTTTCTTT
NA	NA	TRBV27	TRBJ2-6	CASSFRGPGGANVLTF	TGTGCCAGCAGTTTCCGGGGCCCGGGGGGGGCCAACGTCCTGACTTTC
NA	NA	TRBV4-1	TRBJ1-4	CASSPRGEANEKLFF	TGCGCCAGCAGCCCCCGGGGGGAGGCAAATGAAAAACTGTTTTTT
NA	NA	TRBV27	TRBJ1-4	CASSYRRLSNEKLFF	TGTGCCAGCAGTTACCGACGGTTATCAAATGAAAAACTGTTTTTT
TRBD2	NA	TRBV30	TRBJ2-3	CAWSAGLAGGPTDTQYF	TGTGCCTGGAGTGCGGGACTAGCGGGAGGGCCGACAGATACGCAGTATTTT
TRBD1	few	TRBV5-6	TRBJ2-5	CASSRDREHETQYF	TGTGCCAGCAGCCGGGACAGGGAGCACGAGACCCAGTACTTC
TRBD1	NA	TRBV29-1	TRBJ1-1	CSVRDRQRNTEAFF	TGCAGCGTTCGGGACAGACAAAGAAACACTGAAGCTTTCTTT
NA	NA	TRBV7-9	TRBJ1-3	CASRGRGFGNTIYF	TGTGCCAGCAGGGGGCGCGGTTTTGGAAACACCATATATTTT
NA	NA	TRBV7-3	TRBJ2-1	CASSFSVNEQFF	TGTGCCAGCAGCTTCAGTGTCAATGAGCAGTTCTTC
NA	NA	TRBV7-2	TRBJ2-1	CASSYGLSETYNEQFF	TGTGCCAGCAGCTACGGACTATCCGAGACCTACAATGAGCAGTTCTTC
TRBD1	NA	TRBV5-6	TRBJ2-5	CASSRTGEETQYF	TGTGCCAGCAGTCGGACAGGGGAGGAGACCCAGTACTTC
NA	NA	TRBV30	TRBJ1-2	CAWAGANYGYTF	TGTGCCTGGGCAGGGGCCAACTATGGCTACACCTTC
NA	NA	TRBV7-2	TRBJ2-7	CASSLVSGVGEQYF	TGTGCCAGCAGCTTAGTTAGCGGTGTTGGCGAGCAGTACTTC
TRBD1	NA	TRBV28	TRBJ2-4	CASNNRGLGKNIQYF	TGTGCCAGCAACAACAGGGGGCTCGGCAAAAACATTCAGTACTTC
TRBD2	once	TRBV7-2	TRBJ2-2	CASSIESGSTGELFF	TGTGCCAGCAGCATCGAAAGCGGGAGTACCGGGGAGCTGTTTTTT
NA	NA	TRBV14	TRBJ1-6	CASSQDLRGGPLHF	TGTGCCAGCAGCCAAGATCTTCGGGGTGGGCCCCTCCACTTT
NA	NA	TRBV6-5	TRBJ2-7	CASSYERSYEQYF	TGTGCCAGCAGTTACGAGCGCAGCTACGAGCAGTACTTC
NA	NA	TRBV11-2	TRBJ1-4	CASALGWGGTNEKLFF	TGTGCCAGTGCCCTCGGGTGGGGGGGAACTAATGAAAAACTGTTTTTT
NA	NA	TRBV19	TRBJ1-5	CASKARRGNSNQPQHF	TGTGCCAGTAAGGCCAGGAGGGGGAATAGCAATCAGCCCCAGCATTTT
NA	NA	TRBV7-9	TRBJ2-6	CASSRTESGANVLTF	TGTGCCAGCAGTCGGACGGAATCTGGGGCCAACGTCCTGACTTTC
NA	NA	TRBV9	TRBJ1-4	CASSVIWGPSATNEKLFF	TGTGCCAGCAGCGTAATATGGGGGCCAAGTGCAACTAATGAAAAACTGTTTTTT
NA	NA	TRBV14	TRBJ2-3	CASSQDWARPPDTQYF	TGTGCCAGCAGCCAAGATTGGGCCCGACCCCCAGATACGCAGTATTTT
TRBD1	NA	TRBV28	TRBJ2-1	CASRKDRGNNEQFF	TGTGCCAGCAGGAAGGACAGGGGGAACAATGAGCAGTTCTTC
NA	many	TRBV15	TRBJ2-4	CATSRELDIQYF	TGTGCCACCAGCAGAGAGCTTGACATTCAGTACTTC
NA	NA	TRBV19	TRBJ2-3	CASSVRRGDTQYF	TGTGCCAGTAGTGTCAGGAGAGGAGATACGCAGTATTTT
NA	NA	TRBV5-4	TRBJ1-1	CASSLPDNTEAFF	TGTGCCAGCAGCCTCCCAGATAACACTGAAGCTTTCTTT
NA	NA	TRBV7-2	TRBJ2-5	CASSLDRGETQYF	TGTGCCAGCAGCTTAGACAGAGGGGAGACCCAGTACTTC
NA	NA	TRBV25-1	TRBJ1-5	CASSEYGRLQPQHF	TGTGCCAGCAGTGAATACGGCAGGCTCCAGCCCCAGCATTTT
TRBD2	NA	TRBV7-8	TRBJ2-5	CASSKRTSGMVETQYF	TGTGCCAGCAGCAAACGGACTAGCGGGATGGTTGAGACCCAGTACTTC
TRBD1	few	TRBV11-2	TRBJ1-6	CASSPGTGDSPLHF	TGTGCCAGCAGCCCCGGGACAGGGGATTCACCCCTCCACTTT
NA	NA	TRBV5-1	TRBJ2-1	CASSLDLATIEQFF	TGCGCCAGCAGCTTGGATCTGGCCACTATTGAGCAGTTCTTC
NA	few	TRBV28	TRBJ1-5	CASSLGGGNQPQHF	TGTGCCAGCAGTTTAGGTGGGGGGAATCAGCCCCAGCATTTT
NA	NA	TRBV7-2	TRBJ2-1	CASSGSVDRQFF	TGTGCCAGCAGCGGGTCGGTAGACAGGCAGTTCTTC
TRBD1	once	TRBV2	TRBJ2-7	CASSGQGKFYEQYF	TGTGCCAGCAGCGGACAGGGGAAATTCTACGAGCAGTACTTC
TRBD1	NA	TRBV27	TRBJ1-1	CASSPRTGPGGVTEAFF	TGTGCCAGCAGTCCGAGGACAGGACCGGGTGGGGTCACTGAAGCTTTCTTT
TRBD2	NA	TRBV4-2	TRBJ2-5	CASSLLGGGQETQYF	TGTGCCAGCAGCCTCCTGGGGGGAGGGCAAGAGACCCAGTACTTC
TRBD1	NA	TRBV4-3	TRBJ2-5	CASSLETGPGTQYF	TGCGCCAGCAGCCTCGAGACAGGGCCGGGGACCCAGTACTTC
NA	NA	TRBV29-1	TRBJ2-2	CSVEKGYTGELFF	TGCAGCGTTGAGAAGGGATACACCGGGGAGCTGTTTTTT
NA	NA	TRBV18	TRBJ2-7	CASSPLGSHEQYF	TGTGCCAGCTCACCACTGGGGTCCCACGAGCAGTACTTC
NA	NA	TRBV5-1	TRBJ2-5	CASSPLTGQETQYF	TGCGCCAGCAGCCCCCTGACAGGCCAAGAGACCCAGTACTTC
NA	NA	TRBV27	TRBJ1-6	CASRTENSPLHF	TGTGCCAGCAGGACGGAGAATTCACCCCTCCACTTT
TRBD2	NA	TRBV10-2	TRBJ2-3	CASSELAASTDTQYF	TGCGCCAGCAGTGAACTAGCGGCGAGCACAGATACGCAGTATTTT
NA	NA	TRBV19	TRBJ1-1	CASSIASQNTEAFF	TGTGCCAGTAGTATAGCCTCACAGAACACTGAAGCTTTCTTT
NA	NA	TRBV11-2	TRBJ2-1	CASSLRLVPNEQFF	TGTGCCAGCAGCCTTAGACTAGTCCCGAATGAGCAGTTCTTC
TRBD1	NA	TRBV7-8	TRBJ2-7	CASSLYRGQDEQYF	TGTGCCAGCAGCTTATACAGGGGGCAAGACGAGCAGTACTTC
NA	once	TRBV4-1	TRBJ2-2	CASSQVGELFF	TGCGCCAGCAGCCAAGTCGGGGAGCTGTTTTTT
TRBD2	NA	TRBV7-2	TRBJ2-3	CASSLDGSRTSGGADTQYF	TGTGCCAGCAGCTTAGATGGGTCTCGGACTAGCGGGGGTGCAGATACGCAGTATTTT
NA	few	TRBV28	TRBJ2-7	CASSSGALIPYEQYF	TGTGCCAGCAGTTCAGGGGCCCTGATACCCTACGAGCAGTACTTC
TRBD1	NA	TRBV19	TRBJ1-2	CASRAARTGNYGYTF	TGTGCCAGTAGAGCTGCCAGGACAGGGAACTATGGCTACACCTTC